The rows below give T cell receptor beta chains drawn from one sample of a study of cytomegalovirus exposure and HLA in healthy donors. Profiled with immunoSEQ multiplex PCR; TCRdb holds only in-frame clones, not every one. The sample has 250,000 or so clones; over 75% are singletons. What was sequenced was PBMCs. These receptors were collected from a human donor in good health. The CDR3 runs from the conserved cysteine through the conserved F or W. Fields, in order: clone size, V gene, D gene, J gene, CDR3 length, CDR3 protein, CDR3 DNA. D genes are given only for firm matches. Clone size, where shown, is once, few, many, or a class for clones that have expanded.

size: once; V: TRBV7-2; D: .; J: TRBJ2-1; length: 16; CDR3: CASSLKSGSSYNEQFF; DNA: TGTGCCAGCAGCTTAAAATCCGGGAGCTCCTACAATGAGCAGTTCTTC
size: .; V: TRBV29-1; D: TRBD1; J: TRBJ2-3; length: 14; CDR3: CSGGRDRGTDTQYF; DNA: TGCAGCGGGGGACGGGACAGGGGCACAGATACGCAGTATTTT
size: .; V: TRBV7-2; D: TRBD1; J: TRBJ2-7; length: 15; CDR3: CASSLVGTGNYEQYF; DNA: TGTGCCAGCAGCTTAGTTGGGACAGGGAACTACGAGCAGTACTTC
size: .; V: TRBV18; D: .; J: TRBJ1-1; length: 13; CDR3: CASSPRQTFEAFF; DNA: TGTGCCAGCTCACCGAGACAGACCTTCGAAGCTTTCTTT
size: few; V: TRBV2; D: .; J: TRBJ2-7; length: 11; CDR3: CASTQGDEQYF; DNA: TGTGCCAGCACACAGGGTGACGAGCAGTACTTC
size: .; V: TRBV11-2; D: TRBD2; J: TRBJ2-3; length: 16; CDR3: CASSPLAGGGTDTQYF; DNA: TGTGCCAGCAGTCCTCTAGCGGGAGGCGGAACAGATACGCAGTATTTT
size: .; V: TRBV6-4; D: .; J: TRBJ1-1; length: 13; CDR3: CASSVGQNTEAFF; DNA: TGTGCCAGCAGTGTCGGACAGAACACTGAAGCTTTCTTT
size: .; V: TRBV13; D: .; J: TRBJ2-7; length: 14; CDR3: CASSLPGSSYEQYF; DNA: TGTGCCAGCAGCTTACCCGGGAGCTCCTACGAGCAGTACTTC
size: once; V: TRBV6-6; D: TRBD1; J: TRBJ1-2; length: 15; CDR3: CASRAGQGADYGYTF; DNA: TGTGCCAGCAGGGCCGGACAGGGGGCGGACTATGGCTACACCTTC
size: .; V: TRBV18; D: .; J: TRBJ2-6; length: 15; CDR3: CASSPPSSQVPTLTF; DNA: TGTGCCAGCTCACCACCAAGCTCTCAGGTTCCGACCCTGACTTTC
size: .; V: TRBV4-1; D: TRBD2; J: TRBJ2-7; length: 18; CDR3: CASSQRTSGRDFSYEQYF; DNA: TGCGCCAGCAGCCAACGGACTAGCGGGAGGGACTTCTCCTACGAGCAGTACTTC
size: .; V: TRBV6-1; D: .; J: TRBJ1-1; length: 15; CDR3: CASSARQWANTEAFF; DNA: TGTGCCAGCAGCGCCCGTCAATGGGCGAACACTGAAGCTTTCTTT
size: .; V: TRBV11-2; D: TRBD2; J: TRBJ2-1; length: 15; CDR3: CASSLGGGFNNEQFF; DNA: TGTGCCAGCAGCTTAGGCGGGGGTTTCAACAATGAGCAGTTCTTC
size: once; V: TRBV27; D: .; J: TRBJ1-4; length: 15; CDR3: CASRGIGTTNEKLFF; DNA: TGTGCCAGCAGGGGGATCGGGACAACTAATGAAAAACTGTTTTTT
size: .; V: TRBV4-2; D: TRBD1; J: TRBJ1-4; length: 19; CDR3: CASSQVTHGEQGAREKLFF; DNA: TGTGCCAGCAGCCAAGTAACACACGGAGAACAGGGGGCGCGGGAAAAACTGTTTTTT
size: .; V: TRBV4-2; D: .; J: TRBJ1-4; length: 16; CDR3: CASSQAFGGAGEKLFF; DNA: TGTGCCAGCAGCCAAGCCTTCGGGGGGGCGGGTGAAAAACTGTTTTTT
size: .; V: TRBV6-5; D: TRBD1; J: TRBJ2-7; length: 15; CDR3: CASSYSGQGVYEQYF; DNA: TGTGCCAGCAGTTACTCGGGACAGGGTGTATACGAGCAGTACTTC
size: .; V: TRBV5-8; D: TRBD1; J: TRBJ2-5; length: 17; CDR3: CASSSLRQGATQETQYF; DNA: TGTGCCAGCAGCTCCCTCCGACAGGGGGCCACCCAAGAGACCCAGTACTTC
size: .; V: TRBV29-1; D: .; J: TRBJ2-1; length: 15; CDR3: CSVIAGASSYNEQFF; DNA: TGCAGCGTTATAGCAGGGGCGAGCTCCTACAATGAGCAGTTCTTC
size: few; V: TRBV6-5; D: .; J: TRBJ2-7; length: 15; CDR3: CASSYPGLGDHEQYF; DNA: TGTGCCAGCAGTTACCCGGGACTGGGAGACCACGAGCAGTACTTC
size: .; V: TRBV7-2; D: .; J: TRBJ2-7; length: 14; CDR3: CASSLELAVYEQYF; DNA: TGTGCCAGCAGCTTAGAATTAGCGGTGTACGAGCAGTACTTC
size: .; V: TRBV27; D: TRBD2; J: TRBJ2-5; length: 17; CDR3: CASSPYPGLAGFETQYF; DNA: TGTGCCAGCAGTCCCTACCCGGGACTAGCGGGATTTGAGACCCAGTACTTC
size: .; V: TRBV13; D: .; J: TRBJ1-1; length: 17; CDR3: CASSTRQALPLNTEAFF; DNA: TGTGCCAGCAGCACCCGACAGGCTCTCCCCCTTAACACTGAAGCTTTCTTT
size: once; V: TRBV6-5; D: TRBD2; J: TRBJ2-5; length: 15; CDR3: CASSSRLAWTETQYF; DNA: TGTGCCAGCAGTTCACGACTAGCTTGGACGGAGACCCAGTACTTC
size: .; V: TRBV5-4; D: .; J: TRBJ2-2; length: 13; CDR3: CASTGANTGELFF; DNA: TGTGCCAGCACAGGGGCGAACACCGGGGAGCTGTTTTTT
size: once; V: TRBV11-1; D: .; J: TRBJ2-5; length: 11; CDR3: CASSSEETQYF; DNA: TGTGCCAGCAGCTCCGAAGAGACCCAGTACTTC
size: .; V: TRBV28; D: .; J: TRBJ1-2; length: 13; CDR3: CASSFLQGHGYTF; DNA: TGTGCCAGCAGTTTCTTACAGGGCCATGGCTACACCTTC
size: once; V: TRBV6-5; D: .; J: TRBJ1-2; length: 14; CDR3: CASSYSPPEYGYTF; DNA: TGTGCCAGCAGTTACTCGCCTCCTGAGTATGGCTACACCTTC
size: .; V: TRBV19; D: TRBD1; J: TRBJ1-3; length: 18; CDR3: CASSILSSDRGSGNTIYF; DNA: TGTGCCAGTAGTATTTTGAGTTCGGACAGGGGATCTGGAAACACCATATATTTT
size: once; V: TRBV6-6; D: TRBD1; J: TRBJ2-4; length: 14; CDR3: CASSGQGAQNIQYF; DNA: TGTGCCAGCAGCGGACAGGGGGCGCAAAACATTCAGTACTTC
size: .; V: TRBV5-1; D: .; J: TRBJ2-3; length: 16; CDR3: CASSLGVTGGTDTQYF; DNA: TGCGCCAGCAGCTTGGGGGTAACAGGAGGCACAGATACGCAGTATTTT
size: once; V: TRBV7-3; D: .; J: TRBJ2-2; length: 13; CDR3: CASSQLVGGELFF; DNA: TGTGCCAGCAGTCAACTAGTAGGCGGGGAGCTGTTTTTT
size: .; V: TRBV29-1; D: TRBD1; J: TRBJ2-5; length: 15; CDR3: CSVITYGQGRETQYF; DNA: TGCAGCGTTATCACATACGGACAGGGCCGGGAGACCCAGTACTTC
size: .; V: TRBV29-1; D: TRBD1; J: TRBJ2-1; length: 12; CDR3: CSGDRGNNEQFF; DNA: TGCAGCGGCGACAGGGGTAACAATGAGCAGTTCTTC
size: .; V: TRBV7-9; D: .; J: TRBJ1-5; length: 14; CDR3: CASSLVGENQPQHF; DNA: TGTGCCAGCAGCTTAGTAGGGGAAAATCAGCCCCAGCATTTT
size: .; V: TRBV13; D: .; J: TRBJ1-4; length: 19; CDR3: CASSPPKRQPWATNEKLFF; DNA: TGTGCCAGCAGCCCACCAAAGAGACAGCCCTGGGCAACTAATGAAAAACTGTTTTTT
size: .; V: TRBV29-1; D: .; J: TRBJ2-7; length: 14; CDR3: CSVEETTGSYEQYF; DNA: TGCAGCGTTGAAGAGACTACGGGTTCCTACGAGCAGTACTTC
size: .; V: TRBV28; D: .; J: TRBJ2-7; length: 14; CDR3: CASSSPQGVYEQYF; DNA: TGTGCCAGCAGTTCGCCTCAAGGGGTCTACGAGCAGTACTTC
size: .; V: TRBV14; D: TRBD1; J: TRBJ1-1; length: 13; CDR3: CASSLGQGTEAFF; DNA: TGTGCCAGCAGCCTCGGACAGGGGACTGAAGCTTTCTTT
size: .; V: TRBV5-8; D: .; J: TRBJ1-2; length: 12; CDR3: CASSFTGYGYTF; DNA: TGTGCCAGCAGCTTTACAGGGTATGGCTACACCTTC
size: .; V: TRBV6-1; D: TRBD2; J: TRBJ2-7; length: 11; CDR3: CASRWGGEQYF; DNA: TGTGCCAGCCGCTGGGGGGGCGAGCAGTACTTC
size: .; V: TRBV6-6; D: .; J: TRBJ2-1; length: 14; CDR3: CASGAGGIGNEQFF; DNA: TGTGCCAGCGGTGCGGGCGGGATTGGCAATGAGCAGTTCTTC
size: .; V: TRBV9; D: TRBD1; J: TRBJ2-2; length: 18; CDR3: CASSPRGTGGAGTGELFF; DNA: TGTGCCAGCAGCCCGAGGGGGACAGGGGGCGCTGGCACCGGGGAGCTGTTTTTT
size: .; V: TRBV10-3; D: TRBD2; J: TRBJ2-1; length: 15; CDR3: CAISGGTSSYNEQFF; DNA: TGTGCCATCAGTGGCGGGACTAGCTCCTACAATGAGCAGTTCTTC
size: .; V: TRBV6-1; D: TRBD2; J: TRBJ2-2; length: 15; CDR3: CASRETSGSTGELFF; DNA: TGTGCCAGCAGAGAGACTAGCGGGAGTACCGGGGAGCTGTTTTTT
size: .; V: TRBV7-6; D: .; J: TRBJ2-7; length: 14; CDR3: CASSLQGTPYEQYF; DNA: TGTGCCAGCAGCTTACAGGGGACCCCCTACGAGCAGTACTTC
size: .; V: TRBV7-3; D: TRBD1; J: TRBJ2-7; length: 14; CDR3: CASSSDRGKNEQYF; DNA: TGTGCCAGCAGCTCGGACAGGGGTAAGAACGAGCAGTACTTC
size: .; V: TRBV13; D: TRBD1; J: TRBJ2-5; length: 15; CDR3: CASSSPTDREGTQYF; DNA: TGTGCCAGCAGCTCCCCAACGGACAGGGAAGGGACCCAGTACTTC
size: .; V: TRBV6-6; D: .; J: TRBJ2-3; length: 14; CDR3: CASKGVLNTDTQYF; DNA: TGTGCCAGTAAGGGGGTCCTTAACACAGATACGCAGTATTTT
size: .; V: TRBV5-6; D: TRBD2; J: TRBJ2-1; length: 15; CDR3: CASSFQERGYNEQFF; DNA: TGTGCCAGCAGCTTCCAGGAGCGGGGCTACAATGAGCAGTTCTTC